This entry lists 15 T cell receptor beta chains sequenced from one sample in a study of T cells in Graves' hyperthyroidism and ophthalmopathy. The investigators amplified TCR beta CDR3 regions from RNA transcripts. An initial round of RT-PCR targeting the TCR CDR3 relied on the HTBI primer set. A single record per CDR3 protein comes from TCRdb applying MiXCR to the multiplex PCR reads. Counted here are roughly 630,000 distinct CDR3 sequences, about 15% occurring once; the ten biggest clones make up under 7.5%. Source material: blood. Receptor source: a woman in her twenties or thirties with Graves' hyperthyroidism.

This chain joins TRBV20-1 and TRBJ2-5, with TRBD2 as a possible D gene (6 bases). CDR1 is DFQATT and CDR2 is SNEGSKA in the germline V gene (reference sequence). The germline V and J ends were trimmed by 0 bases and 4 bases, with 9 bases remaining between them. This CDR3 contains 13 residues. CDR3 nucleotides: TGCAGTGCTAGAGAGGGGGGTATAGAGACCCAGTACTTC. Encoded protein: CSAREGGIETQYF.

As DNA, the CDR3 is TGCGCCAGCAGCCAAGATCGTAGGACAGGGTTCGAGCAGTACTTC. This encodes CASSQDRRTGFEQYF. This chain links TRBV4-1 with TRBJ2-7; 8 nucleotides agree with TRBD1. Germline V lookup: CDR1 MGHRA, CDR2 YSYEKL. After removal of 0 bases from V and 6 bases from J, the junction contained 7 bases not matched to a gene. There are 15 residues in the CDR3.

This clonotype has at least ten counts. V usage is TRBV7-2 and J usage is TRBJ2-7; D might be TRBD1 (5 bases). V was trimmed by 3 bases and J by 3 bases, leaving 12 bases between them. Germline V gene sequence: CDR1 SGHTA, CDR2 FQGNSA. The CDR3 runs 14 residues. The CDR3 sequence: CASSLSGPYYEQYF. CDR3 bases: TGTGCCAGCAGCTTGTCAGGGCCTTACTACGAGCAGTACTTC.

This clonotype was counted a few times. The chain joins TRBV9 to TRBJ2-5, with TRBD2 as a possible D gene (6 bases). Germline V CDR1 and CDR2: SGDLS, YYNGEE. The CDR3 is made up of 13 amino acids. V was cut by 6 bases and J by 2 bases, with 11 bases left in between. The CDR3: CASKGLGQETQYF. CDR3 sequence (DNA): TGTGCCAGCAAGGGACTTGGGCAAGAGACCCAGTACTTC.

CDR3 DNA sequence: TGTGCCAGTAGTTCCACGGGACTCGCAAACAATGAGCAGTTCTTC. Amino acid sequence: CASSSTGLANNEQFF. The gene calls are TRBV19 and TRBJ2-1; weak D call: TRBD2 (6 bases). Between the trimmed V and J ends, which lost 5 bases and 5 bases, there was a span of 16 bases. The CDR3 runs to 15 residues. The germline gives CDR1 LNHDA, CDR2 SQIVND (reference sequence).

Many counts were recorded for this clonotype. The chain is built from TRBV5-5 and TRBJ2-1, with TRBD2 matching 12 bases. This CDR3 has 19 residues. Germline CDR1 reads SGHKS; CDR2 reads YYEKEE (reference sequence). V gave up 4 bases and J gave up 0 bases; unmatched junction bases: 11. CDR3 sequence reads: CASSPGTSGSLSSYNEQFF. In DNA form, the CDR3 reads TGTGCCAGCAGCCCCGGGACTAGCGGGTCCTTGAGCTCCTACAATGAGCAGTTCTTC.

The table lists this clonotype with many counts. The V gene is TRBV19, the J gene TRBJ2-1, with 9 positions matching TRBD2. Germline loops: CDR1 LNHDA, CDR2 SQIVND (reference sequence). The V and J ends lost 5 bases and 2 bases, in that order; junction bases with no gene match: 4. The CDR3 is made up of 15 amino acids. CDR3 region: CASSGGLAAYNEQFF. In DNA form, the CDR3 reads TGTGCCAGTAGTGGGGGACTAGCTGCCTACAATGAGCAGTTCTTC.

This clonotype was seen repeatedly, ten times or more. As DNA, the CDR3 is TGTGCCAGCAGTAAGGCTAGCGGGAGCGCCGTAAGCTCCTACAATGAGCAGTTCTTC. Its protein product is CASSKASGSAVSSYNEQFF. The chain joins TRBV2 to TRBJ2-1, with 10 bases lining up with TRBD2. CDR3 length: 19 amino acids. Germline loops: CDR1 SNHLY, CDR2 FYNNEI. The ends lost 5 bases at V and 0 bases at J; junction bases unmatched: 13.

The table lists this clonotype with many counts. The chain employs TRBV20-1 and TRBJ2-1, with D tentatively TRBD1 (6 bases). V gave up 1 base and J gave up 5 bases, with 12 bases separating them. The germline gives CDR1 DFQATT, CDR2 SNEGSKA (reference sequence). The CDR3 consists of 14 residues. The CDR3: CSARARQAHNEQFF. In DNA form, the CDR3 reads TGCAGTGCTAGAGCCCGACAGGCCCACAATGAGCAGTTCTTC.

This clonotype was counted many times. This chain links TRBV5-5 with TRBJ1-5, with TRBD1 as a possible D gene (5 bases). Germline CDR1 and CDR2: SGHKS and YYEKEE (reference sequence). V was cut by 3 bases and J by 7 bases, with 17 bases left in between. This CDR3 is built from 15 residues. CDR3 protein: CASSYDSEATQPQHF. In DNA, the CDR3 is TGTGCCAGCAGCTACGACAGTGAGGCCACCCAGCCCCAGCATTTT.

This clonotype has a count of ten or more. The rearrangement links TRBV30 to TRBJ2-5; TRBD2 matches 8 bases. The CDR3 extends over 17 amino acids. Trimming removed 5 bases from V and 5 bases from J; junction bases left unmatched: 19. Germline V CDR1 and CDR2: GTSNPN, SVGIG (reference sequence). The CDR3, as DNA: TGTGCCTGGTCCCCGGGGGGGAGCGGGGTAACCCTGGAGACCCAGTACTTC. This gives the protein CAWSPGGSGVTLETQYF.

This clonotype was recorded at least ten times. This chain joins TRBV6-6 and TRBJ1-6, with D possibly being TRBD1 (5 bases). Germline V gives CDR1 MNHNY, CDR2 SVGAGI (reference sequence). The V gene lost 1 base and the J gene lost 10 bases, with 14 bases spanning the gap. The CDR3 runs 15 residues. CDR3 nucleotides: TGTGCCAGCAGTTACTTCGCAGGGCAAGACTCACCCCTCCACTTT. As protein: CASSYFAGQDSPLHF.

V usage is TRBV24-1 and J usage is TRBJ2-1, with 7 bases that match TRBD1. The CDR3 runs 13 residues. Germline values: CDR1 KGHDR, CDR2 SFDVKD. Trimming cost V 10 bases and J 7 bases; bases outside gene matches: 9. This CDR3 is CATTGTLGNEQFF. The CDR3 DNA reads TGTGCCACGACAGGGACGCTAGGGAATGAGCAGTTCTTC.

This clonotype was seen ten or more times. V usage is TRBV20-1 and J usage is TRBJ2-1, with TRBD2 identical over 9 bases. The CDR3 totals 15 residues. V shed 1 base, J shed 8 bases, and the junction held 9 bases outside the gene matches. CDR1 is DFQATT, CDR2 SNEGSKA, per germline (reference sequence). CDR3 in amino acids: CSARVLAGAEDEQFF. In nucleotides, the CDR3 is TGCAGTGCTAGAGTTTTAGCGGGAGCGGAAGATGAGCAGTTCTTC.

This clonotype was counted at least ten times. The rearrangement uses TRBV27 and TRBJ1-5; TRBD1 matches at 8 bases. Germline assignment: CDR1 MNHEY and CDR2 SMNVEV (reference sequence). The length of the CDR3 is 16 residues. J gave up 1 base and V 4 bases, and 6 bases lay outside the gene matches. The CDR3 loop is CASSSAQGDSNQPQHF. The CDR3 bases are TGTGCCAGCAGTTCTGCACAGGGGGACAGCAATCAGCCCCAGCATTTT.